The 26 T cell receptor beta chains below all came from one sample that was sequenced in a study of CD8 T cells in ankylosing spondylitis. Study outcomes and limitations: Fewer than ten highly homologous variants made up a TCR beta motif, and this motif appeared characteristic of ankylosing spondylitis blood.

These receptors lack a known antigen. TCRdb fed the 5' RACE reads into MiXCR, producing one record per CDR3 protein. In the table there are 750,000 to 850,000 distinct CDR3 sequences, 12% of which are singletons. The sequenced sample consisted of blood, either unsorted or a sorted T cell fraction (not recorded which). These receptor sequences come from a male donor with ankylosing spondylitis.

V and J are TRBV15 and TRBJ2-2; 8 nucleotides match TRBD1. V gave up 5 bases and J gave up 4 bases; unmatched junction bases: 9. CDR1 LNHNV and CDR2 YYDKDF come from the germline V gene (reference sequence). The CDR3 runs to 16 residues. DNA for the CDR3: TGTGCCACCAGCTTTACTTCAGGGGGCCTCACCGGGGAGCTGTTTTTT. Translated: CATSFTSGGLTGELFF.

The CDR3 is CSVEVLQGDEQFF. The CDR3 DNA is TGCAGCGTTGAAGTACTTCAGGGGGATGAGCAGTTCTTC. This rearrangement joins TRBV29-1 to TRBJ2-1, with 7 nucleotides matching TRBD1. Germline V gene sequence: CDR1 SQVTM, CDR2 ANQGSEA. J gave up 8 bases and V 1 base, and 5 bases lay outside the gene matches. The CDR3 is 13 residues long.

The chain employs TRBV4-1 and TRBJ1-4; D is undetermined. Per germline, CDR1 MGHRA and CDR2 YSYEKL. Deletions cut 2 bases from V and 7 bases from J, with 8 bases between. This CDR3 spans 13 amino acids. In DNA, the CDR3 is TGCGCCAGCAGCCAATGGATAGCTGAAAAACTGTTTTTT. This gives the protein CASSQWIAEKLFF.

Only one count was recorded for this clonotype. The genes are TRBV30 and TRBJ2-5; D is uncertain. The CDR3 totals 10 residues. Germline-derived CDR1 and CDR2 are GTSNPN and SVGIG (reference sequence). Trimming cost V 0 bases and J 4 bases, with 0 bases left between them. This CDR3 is CAWSVETQYF. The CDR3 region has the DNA TGTGCCTGGAGTGTAGAGACCCAGTACTTC.

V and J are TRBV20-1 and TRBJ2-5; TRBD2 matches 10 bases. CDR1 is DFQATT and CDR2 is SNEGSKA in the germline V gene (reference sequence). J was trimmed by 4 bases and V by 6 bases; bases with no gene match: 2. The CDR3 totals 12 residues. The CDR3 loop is CSAASGGETQYF. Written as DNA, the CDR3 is TGCAGTGCAGCTAGCGGGGGAGAGACCCAGTACTTC.

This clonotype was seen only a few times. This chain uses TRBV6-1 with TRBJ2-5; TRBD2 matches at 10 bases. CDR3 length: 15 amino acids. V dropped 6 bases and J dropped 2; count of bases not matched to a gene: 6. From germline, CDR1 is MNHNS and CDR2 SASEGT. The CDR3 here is CASSRSGGAQETQYF. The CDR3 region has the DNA TGTGCCAGCAGCCGGAGCGGGGGGGCTCAAGAGACCCAGTACTTC.

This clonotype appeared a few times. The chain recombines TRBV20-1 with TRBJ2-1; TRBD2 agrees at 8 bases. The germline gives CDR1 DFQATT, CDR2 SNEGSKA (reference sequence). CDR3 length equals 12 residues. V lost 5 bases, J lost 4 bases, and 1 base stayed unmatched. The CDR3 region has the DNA TGCAGTGCTTCTAGCGGGTACAATGAGCAGTTCTTC. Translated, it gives CSASSGYNEQFF.

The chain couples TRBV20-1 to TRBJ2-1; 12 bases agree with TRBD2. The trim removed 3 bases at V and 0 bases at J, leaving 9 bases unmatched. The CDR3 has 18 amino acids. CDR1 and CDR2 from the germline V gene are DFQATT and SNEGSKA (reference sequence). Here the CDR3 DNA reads TGCAGTGCTAGCCATCATCTAGCGGGAGGGTTCTCCTACAATGAGCAGTTCTTC. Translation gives CSASHHLAGGFSYNEQFF.

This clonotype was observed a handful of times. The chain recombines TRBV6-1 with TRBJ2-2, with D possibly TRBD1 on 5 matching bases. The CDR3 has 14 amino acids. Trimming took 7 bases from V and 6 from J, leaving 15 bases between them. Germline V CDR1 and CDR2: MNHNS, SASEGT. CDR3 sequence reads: CASTIQGIPGELFF. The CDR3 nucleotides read TGTGCCAGCACCATCCAGGGTATCCCCGGGGAGCTGTTTTTT.

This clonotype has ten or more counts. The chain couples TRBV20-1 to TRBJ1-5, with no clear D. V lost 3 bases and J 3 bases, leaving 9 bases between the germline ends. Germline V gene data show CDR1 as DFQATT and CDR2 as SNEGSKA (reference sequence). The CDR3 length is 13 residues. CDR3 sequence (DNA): TGCAGTGCTAGTCCCAGATTCAATCAGCCCCAGCATTTT. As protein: CSASPRFNQPQHF.

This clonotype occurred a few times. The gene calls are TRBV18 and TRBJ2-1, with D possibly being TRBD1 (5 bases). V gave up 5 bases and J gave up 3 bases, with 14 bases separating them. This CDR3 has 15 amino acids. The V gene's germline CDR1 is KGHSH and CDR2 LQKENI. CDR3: CASSADRESYNEQFF. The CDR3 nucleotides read TGTGCCAGCTCAGCTGACAGAGAGAGCTACAATGAGCAGTTCTTC.

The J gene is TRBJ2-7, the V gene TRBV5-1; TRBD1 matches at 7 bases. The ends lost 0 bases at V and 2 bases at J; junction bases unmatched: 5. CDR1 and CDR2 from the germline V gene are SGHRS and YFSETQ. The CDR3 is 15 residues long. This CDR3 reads CASSLESGQTYEQYF. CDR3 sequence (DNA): TGCGCCAGCAGCTTGGAATCGGGACAGACCTACGAGCAGTACTTC.

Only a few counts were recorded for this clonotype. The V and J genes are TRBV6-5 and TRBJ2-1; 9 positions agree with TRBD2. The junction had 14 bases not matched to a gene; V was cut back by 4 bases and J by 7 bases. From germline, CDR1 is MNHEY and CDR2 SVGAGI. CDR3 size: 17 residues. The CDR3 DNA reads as TGTGCCAGCAGTTCCCGGAGTAGCGGGAGTCGCGGGAATGAGCAGTTCTTC. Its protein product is CASSSRSSGSRGNEQFF.

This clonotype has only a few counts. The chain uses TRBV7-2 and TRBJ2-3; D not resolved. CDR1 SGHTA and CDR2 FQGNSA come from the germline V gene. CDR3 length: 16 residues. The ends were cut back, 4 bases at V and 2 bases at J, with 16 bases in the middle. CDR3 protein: CASSYDSHRYTDTQYF. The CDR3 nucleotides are TGTGCCAGCAGCTACGACTCCCACCGCTACACAGATACGCAGTATTTT.

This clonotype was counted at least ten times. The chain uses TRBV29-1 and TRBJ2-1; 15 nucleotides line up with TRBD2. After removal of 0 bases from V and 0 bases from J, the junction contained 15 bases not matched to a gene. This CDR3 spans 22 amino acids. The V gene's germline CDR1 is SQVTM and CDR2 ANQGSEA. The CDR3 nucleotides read TGCAGCGTTGAAGATCAAGGGCAGTGGACTAGCGGGAGGGAAAGCTCCTACAATGAGCAGTTCTTC. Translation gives CSVEDQGQWTSGRESSYNEQFF.

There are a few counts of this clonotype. CDR3 sequence reads: CSVEDAKDTEAFF. Written as DNA, the CDR3 is TGCAGCGTTGAAGACGCGAAAGACACTGAAGCTTTCTTT. The chain has TRBV29-1 and TRBJ1-1; D is unresolved. Germline V gives CDR1 SQVTM, CDR2 ANQGSEA. The V end was cut by 0 bases, the J end by 3 bases, with 8 bases between. CDR3 size: 13 residues.

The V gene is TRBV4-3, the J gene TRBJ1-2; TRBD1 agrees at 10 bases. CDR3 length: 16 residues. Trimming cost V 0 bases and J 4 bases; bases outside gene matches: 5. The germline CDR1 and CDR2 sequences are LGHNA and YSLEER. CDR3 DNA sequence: TGCGCCAGCAGCCAAGACGGACAGGGGGAGATCTATGGCTACACCTTC. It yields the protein CASSQDGQGEIYGYTF.

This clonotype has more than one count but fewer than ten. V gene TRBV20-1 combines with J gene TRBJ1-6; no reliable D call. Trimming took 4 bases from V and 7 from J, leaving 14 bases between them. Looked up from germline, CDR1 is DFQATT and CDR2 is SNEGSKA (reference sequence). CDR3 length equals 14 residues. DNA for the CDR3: TGCAGTGCTACAAGAGGGATAAACAATTCACCCCTCCACTTT. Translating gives CSATRGINNSPLHF.

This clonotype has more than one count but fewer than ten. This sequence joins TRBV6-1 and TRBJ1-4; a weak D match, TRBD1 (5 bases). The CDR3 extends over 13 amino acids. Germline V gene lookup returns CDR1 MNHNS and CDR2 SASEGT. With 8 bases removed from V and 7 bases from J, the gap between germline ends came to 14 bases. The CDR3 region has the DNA TGTGCCAGCGGAGGGGTGGGACGTGAAAAACTGTTTTTT. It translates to CASGGVGREKLFF.

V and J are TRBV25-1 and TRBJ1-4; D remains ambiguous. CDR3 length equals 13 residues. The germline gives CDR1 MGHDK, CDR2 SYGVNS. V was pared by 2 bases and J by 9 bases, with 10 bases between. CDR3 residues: CASSEPGVKKLFF. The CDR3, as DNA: TGTGCCAGCAGTGAACCCGGGGTGAAAAAACTGTTTTTT.

CDR3 in amino acids: CSATWRNSGNTIYF. The CDR3 nucleotides read TGCAGTGCAACGTGGCGTAACTCTGGAAACACCATATATTTT. The chain combines TRBV20-1 with TRBJ1-3, with D uncertain. Trimming took 6 bases from V and 0 from J, leaving 12 bases between them. CDR1 DFQATT and CDR2 SNEGSKA come from the germline V gene (reference sequence). The CDR3 sequence is 14 residues long.

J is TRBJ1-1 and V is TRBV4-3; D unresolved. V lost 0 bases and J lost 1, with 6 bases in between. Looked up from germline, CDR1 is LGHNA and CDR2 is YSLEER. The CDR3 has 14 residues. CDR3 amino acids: CASSQDPTNTEAFF. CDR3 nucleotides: TGCGCCAGCAGCCAAGATCCAACGAACACTGAAGCTTTCTTT.

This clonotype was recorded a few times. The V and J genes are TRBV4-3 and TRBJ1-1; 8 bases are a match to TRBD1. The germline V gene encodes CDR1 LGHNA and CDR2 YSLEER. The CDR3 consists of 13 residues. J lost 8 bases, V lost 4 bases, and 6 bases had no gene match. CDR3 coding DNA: TGCGCCAGCAGCCCTACAGGGGGGGAGGAAGCTTTCTTT. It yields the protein CASSPTGGEEAFF.

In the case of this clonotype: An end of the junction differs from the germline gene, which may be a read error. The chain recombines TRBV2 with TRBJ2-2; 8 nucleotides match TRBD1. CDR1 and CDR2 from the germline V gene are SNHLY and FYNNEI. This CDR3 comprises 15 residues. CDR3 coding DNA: TGTGCCAGCACCCTAGACAGGGGCGACACCGGGGAGCTATTTTTT. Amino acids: CASTLDRGDTGELFF.

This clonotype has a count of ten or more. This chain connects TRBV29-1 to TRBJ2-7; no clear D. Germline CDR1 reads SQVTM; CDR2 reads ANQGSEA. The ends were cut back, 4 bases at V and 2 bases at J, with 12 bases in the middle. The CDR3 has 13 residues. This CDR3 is CSVGSLLTYEQYF. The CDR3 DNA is TGCAGCGTTGGTAGTCTCCTGACCTACGAGCAGTACTTC.

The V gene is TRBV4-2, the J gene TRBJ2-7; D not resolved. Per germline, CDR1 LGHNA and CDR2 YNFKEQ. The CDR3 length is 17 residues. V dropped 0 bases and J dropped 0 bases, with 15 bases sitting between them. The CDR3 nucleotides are TGTGCCAGCAGCCAAGAACGGGTGGGCGACGACTCCTACGAGCAGTACTTC. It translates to CASSQERVGDDSYEQYF.